This paragraph reports one TCR beta chain. As originally analysed: Amplification of reference gene primers provided the estimated nucleated cell counts. Only in-frame clones appear in the TCRdb table, and some are missing; sequencing was by immunoSEQ multiplex PCR. V and J calls and clone size are copied from that table; D and trimming were computed from the DNA. The sample lists around 450,000 clones, around 91% occurring once. Germline CDR1 and CDR2: SGHRS and YFSETQ. This CDR3 contains 14 residues. V was clipped by 4 bases and J by 1 base; unmatched bases: 4. The entry originates in a study of blood T cell repertoires in COVID-19.

Input material: PBMCs or T cells enriched from blood (not recorded which). The clonotype comes from a man between 18 and 29 years old who had recovered from COVID-19. The rearrangement links TRBV5-1 to TRBJ1-1; 7 positions agree with TRBD1. The CDR3 DNA reads TGCGCCAGCAGCGCGACAGGGCGGAACACTGAAGCTTTCTTT. Protein sequence: CASSATGRNTEAFF.